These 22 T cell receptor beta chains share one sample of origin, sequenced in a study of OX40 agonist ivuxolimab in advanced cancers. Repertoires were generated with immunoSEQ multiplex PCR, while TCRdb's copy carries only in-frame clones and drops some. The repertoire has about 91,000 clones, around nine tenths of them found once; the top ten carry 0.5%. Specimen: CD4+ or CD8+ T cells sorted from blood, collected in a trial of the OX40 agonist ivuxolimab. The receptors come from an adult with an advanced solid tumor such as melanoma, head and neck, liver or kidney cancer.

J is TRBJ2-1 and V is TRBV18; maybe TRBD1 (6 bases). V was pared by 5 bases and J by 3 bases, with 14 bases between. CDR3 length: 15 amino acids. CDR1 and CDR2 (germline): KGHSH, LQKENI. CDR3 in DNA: TGTGCCAGCTCAAAGGAAGCAGGGGACTACAATGAGCAGTTCTTC. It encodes CASSKEAGDYNEQFF.

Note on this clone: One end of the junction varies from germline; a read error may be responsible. CDR3 region: CASSGGTATLLF. CDR3 sequence (DNA): TGTGCCAGCAGTGGAGGGACAGCGACTCTTCTTTTT. This chain connects TRBV6-5 to TRBJ1-4; the match to TRBD1 covers 7 bases. The CDR3 covers 12 residues. The germline CDR1 and CDR2 sequences are MNHEY and SVGAGI.

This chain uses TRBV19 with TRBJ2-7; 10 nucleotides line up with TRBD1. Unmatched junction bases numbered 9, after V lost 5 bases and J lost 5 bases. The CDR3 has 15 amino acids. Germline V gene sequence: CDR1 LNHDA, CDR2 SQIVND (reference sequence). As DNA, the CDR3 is TGTGCCAGTAGTCTCACAAAGACAGGGGGCCACGAGCAGTACTTC. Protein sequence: CASSLTKTGGHEQYF.

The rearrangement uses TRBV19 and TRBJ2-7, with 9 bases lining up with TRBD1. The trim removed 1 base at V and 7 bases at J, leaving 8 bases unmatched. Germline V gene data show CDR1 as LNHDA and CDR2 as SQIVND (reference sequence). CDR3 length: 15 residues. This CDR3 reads CASSIVGQGSGEQYF. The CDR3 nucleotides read TGTGCCAGTAGTATAGTGGGACAGGGCTCCGGAGAGCAGTACTTC.

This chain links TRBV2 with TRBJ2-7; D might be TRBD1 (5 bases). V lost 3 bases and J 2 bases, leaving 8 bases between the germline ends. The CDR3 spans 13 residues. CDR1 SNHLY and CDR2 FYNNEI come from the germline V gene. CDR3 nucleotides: TGTGCCAGCAGTGACAAGACAGCCTACGAGCAGTACTTC. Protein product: CASSDKTAYEQYF.

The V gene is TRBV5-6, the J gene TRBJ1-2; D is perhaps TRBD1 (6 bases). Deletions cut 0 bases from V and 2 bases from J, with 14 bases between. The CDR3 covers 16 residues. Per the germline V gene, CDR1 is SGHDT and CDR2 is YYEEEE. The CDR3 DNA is TGTGCCAGCAGCTTGGGGGTGAGGGGGTCAAACTATGGCTACACCTTC. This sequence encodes CASSLGVRGSNYGYTF.

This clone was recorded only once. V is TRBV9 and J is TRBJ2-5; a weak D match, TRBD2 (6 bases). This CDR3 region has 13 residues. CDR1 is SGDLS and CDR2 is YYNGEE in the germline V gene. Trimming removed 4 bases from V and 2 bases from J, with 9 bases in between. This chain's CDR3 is CASSPGLQETQYF. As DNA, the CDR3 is TGTGCCAGCAGCCCAGGACTACAAGAGACCCAGTACTTC. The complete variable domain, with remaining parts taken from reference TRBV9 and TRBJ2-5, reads DSGVTQTPKHLITATGQRVTLRCSPRSGDLSVYWYQQSLDQGLQFLIQYYNGEERAKGNILERFSAQQFPDLHSELNLSSLELGDSALYFCASSPGLQETQYFGPGTRLLVL.

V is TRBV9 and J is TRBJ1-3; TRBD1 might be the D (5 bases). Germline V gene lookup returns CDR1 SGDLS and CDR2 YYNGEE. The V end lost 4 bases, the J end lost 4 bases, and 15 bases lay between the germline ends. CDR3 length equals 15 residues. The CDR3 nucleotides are TGTGCCAGCAGCACTCGGACATTAAGGGGAAACACCATATATTTT. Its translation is CASSTRTLRGNTIYF. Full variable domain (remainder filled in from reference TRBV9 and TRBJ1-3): DSGVTQTPKHLITATGQRVTLRCSPRSGDLSVYWYQQSLDQGLQFLIQYYNGEERAKGNILERFSAQQFPDLHSELNLSSLELGDSALYFCASSTRTLRGNTIYFGEGSWLTVV.

CDR3 region: CAARDLIGYGYTF. The CDR3 region has the DNA TGTGCCGCCCGGGACTTGATAGGCTATGGCTACACCTTC. The gene calls are TRBV6-5 and TRBJ1-2; TRBD1 is a possible D gene (5 bases). Germline CDR1 MNHEY, CDR2 SVGAGI. The CDR3 runs 13 residues. Trimming removed 11 bases at V and 4 bases at J, with 17 bases between.

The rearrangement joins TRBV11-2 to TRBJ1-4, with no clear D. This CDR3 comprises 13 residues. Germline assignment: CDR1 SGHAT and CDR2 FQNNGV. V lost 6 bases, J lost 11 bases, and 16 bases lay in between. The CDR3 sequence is CASRHIRDMKLFF. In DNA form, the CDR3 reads TGTGCCAGCAGACATATCCGGGATATGAAACTGTTTTTT.

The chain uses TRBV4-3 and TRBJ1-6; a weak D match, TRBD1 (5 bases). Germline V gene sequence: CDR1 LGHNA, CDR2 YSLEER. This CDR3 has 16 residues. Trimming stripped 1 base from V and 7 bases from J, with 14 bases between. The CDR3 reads CASSQVGGIANSPLHF. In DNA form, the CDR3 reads TGCGCCAGCAGCCAAGTCGGGGGGATTGCCAATTCACCCCTCCACTTT.

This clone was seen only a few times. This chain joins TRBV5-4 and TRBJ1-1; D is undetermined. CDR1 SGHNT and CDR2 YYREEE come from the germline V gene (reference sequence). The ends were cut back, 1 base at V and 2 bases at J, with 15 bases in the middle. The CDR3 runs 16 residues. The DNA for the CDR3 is TGTGCCAGCAGCTTGATTCCCCGTCGGATCAACACTGAAGCTTTCTTT. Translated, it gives CASSLIPRRINTEAFF.

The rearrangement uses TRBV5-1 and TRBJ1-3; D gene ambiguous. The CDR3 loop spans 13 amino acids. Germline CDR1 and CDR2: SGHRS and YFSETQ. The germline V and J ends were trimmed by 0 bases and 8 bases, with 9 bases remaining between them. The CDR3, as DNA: TGCGCCAGCAGCTTGGCCACGAGCGACACCATATATTTT. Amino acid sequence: CASSLATSDTIYF.

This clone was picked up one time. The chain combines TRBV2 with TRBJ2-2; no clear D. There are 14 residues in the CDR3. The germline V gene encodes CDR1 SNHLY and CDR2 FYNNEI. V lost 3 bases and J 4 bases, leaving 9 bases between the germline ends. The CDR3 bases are TGTGCCAGCAGTGATCAAGGTCCCACCGGGGAGCTGTTTTTT. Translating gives CASSDQGPTGELFF.

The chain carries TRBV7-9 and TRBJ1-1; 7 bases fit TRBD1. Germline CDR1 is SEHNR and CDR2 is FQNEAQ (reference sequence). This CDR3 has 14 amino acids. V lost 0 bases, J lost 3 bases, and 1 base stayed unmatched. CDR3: CASSLARGYTEAFF. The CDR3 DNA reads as TGTGCCAGCAGCTTAGCCAGGGGGTACACTGAAGCTTTCTTT.

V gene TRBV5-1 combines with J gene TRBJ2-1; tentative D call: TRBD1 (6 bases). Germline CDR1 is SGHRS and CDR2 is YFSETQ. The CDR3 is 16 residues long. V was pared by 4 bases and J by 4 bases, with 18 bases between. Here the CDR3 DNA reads TGCGCCAGCAGCCTTCCAAGTGGGGGCTTTTACAATGAGCAGTTCTTC. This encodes CASSLPSGGFYNEQFF. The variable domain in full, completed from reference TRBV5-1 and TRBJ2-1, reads KAGVTQTPRYLIKTRGQQVTLSCSPISGHRSVSWYQQTPGQGLQFLFEYFSETQRNKGNFPGRFSGRQFSNSRSEMNVSTLELGDSALYLCASSLPSGGFYNEQFFGPGTRLTVL.

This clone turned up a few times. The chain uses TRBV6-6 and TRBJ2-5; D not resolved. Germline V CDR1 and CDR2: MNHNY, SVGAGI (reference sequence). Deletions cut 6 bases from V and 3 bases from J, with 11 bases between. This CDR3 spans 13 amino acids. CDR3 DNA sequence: TGTGCCAGCAGCCCCGCGTTGGAAGAGACCCAGTACTTC. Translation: CASSPALEETQYF.

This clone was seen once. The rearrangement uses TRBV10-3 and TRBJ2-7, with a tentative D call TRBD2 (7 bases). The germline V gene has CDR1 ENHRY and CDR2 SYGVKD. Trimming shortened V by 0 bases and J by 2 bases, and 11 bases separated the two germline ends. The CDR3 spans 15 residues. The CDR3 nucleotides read TGTGCCATCAGTGAGTCGAGCGGGACACCCTACGAGCAGTACTTC. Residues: CAISESSGTPYEQYF.

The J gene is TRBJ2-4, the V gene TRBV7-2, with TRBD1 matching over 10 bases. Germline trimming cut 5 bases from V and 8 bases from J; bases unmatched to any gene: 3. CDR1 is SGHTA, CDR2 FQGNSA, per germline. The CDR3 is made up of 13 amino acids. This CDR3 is CASSPGTGDIQYF. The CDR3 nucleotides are TGTGCCAGCAGCCCGGGGACAGGGGACATTCAGTACTTC.

The CDR3 bases are TGCGCCAGCAGCGGAGACAGGGACTATGGCTACACCTTC. Translation gives CASSGDRDYGYTF. The V call is TRBV5-1, the J call TRBJ1-2; the match to TRBD1 covers 7 bases. The germline V gene has CDR1 SGHRS and CDR2 YFSETQ. The CDR3 covers 13 residues. Unmatched junction bases numbered 3, after V lost 4 bases and J lost 3 bases.

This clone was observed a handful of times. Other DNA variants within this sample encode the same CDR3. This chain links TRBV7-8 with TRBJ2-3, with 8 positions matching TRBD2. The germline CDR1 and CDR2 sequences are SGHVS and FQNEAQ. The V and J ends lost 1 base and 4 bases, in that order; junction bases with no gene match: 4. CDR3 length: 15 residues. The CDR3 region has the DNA TGTGCCAGCAGCTTAGACGGGGGGGCTTCAGATACGCAGTATTTT. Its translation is CASSLDGGASDTQYF.

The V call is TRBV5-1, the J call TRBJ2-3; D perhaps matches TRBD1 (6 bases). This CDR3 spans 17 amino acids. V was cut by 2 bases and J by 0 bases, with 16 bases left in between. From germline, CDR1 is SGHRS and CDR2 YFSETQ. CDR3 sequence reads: CASSFVYRVLSTDTQYF. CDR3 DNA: TGCGCCAGCAGCTTTGTTTACAGGGTGCTTAGCACAGATACGCAGTATTTT.